The clone carrying this T cell receptor (beta chain) was detected a few times. Its antigen is undetermined. This specimen belongs to a study of T cell repertoires in aging, cancer and after chemotherapy. Rearranged V-D-J TRB sequences were amplified with a mixed TRB-A/B primer pool. MiXCR was run by TCRdb on the multiplex PCR reads, yielding one entry per CDR3 protein. The sample holds just over 4,500 distinct CDR3 sequences, 21% seen once. Peripheral blood genomic DNA, not sorted cells or RNA, was the template. The V gene lost 2 bases and the J gene lost 6 bases, with 17 bases spanning the gap. The CDR3 loop spans 16 amino acids. Germline V lookup: CDR1 DFQATT, CDR2 SNEGSKA (reference sequence). General observations from the study: Loss of evenness, beyond lost richness, contributed to age-related TCR diversity decline in cancer patients.

The chain uses TRBV20-1 and TRBJ1-6; no clear D gene. Sequencing was performed on blood. This receptor was taken from a human donor with a blood cancer. DNA of the CDR3: TGCAGTGCTAGATCCCTCACTGGAGGACTTAATTCACCCCTCCACTTT. It encodes CSARSLTGGLNSPLHF.